The 32 T cell receptor beta chains presented below share a single source sample, sequenced in a study of blood T cell repertoires in COVID-19. The method was immunoSEQ multiplex PCR; TCRdb's version includes in-frame clones alone and lacks a portion of them. The sample lists under 400,000 clones, approximately 86% occurring once. Specimen: PBMCs or T cells enriched from blood (not recorded which). These receptors were collected from a woman aged 40 to 50 with acute COVID-19.

CDR3 protein: CASSLGAGRGQTQYF. The CDR3 nucleotides read TGCGCCAGCAGCTTGGGCGCGGGACGAGGACAGACCCAGTACTTC. The J gene is TRBJ2-5, the V gene TRBV5-1; D might be TRBD2 (6 bases). The CDR3 consists of 15 residues. V lost 0 bases and J lost 6, with 15 bases in between. Germline values: CDR1 SGHRS, CDR2 YFSETQ. Variable domain in full (rest from reference TRBV5-1 and TRBJ2-5): KAGVTQTPRYLIKTRGQQVTLSCSPISGHRSVSWYQQTPGQGLQFLFEYFSETQRNKGNFPGRFSGRQFSNSRSEMNVSTLELGDSALYLCASSLGAGRGQTQYFGPGTRLLVL.

DNA of the CDR3: TGTGCCAGCAATGTGTTCGTATCCGGGGAGCTGTTTTTT. As protein: CASNVFVSGELFF. The chain has TRBV7-9 and TRBJ2-2; D is undetermined. This CDR3 spans 13 amino acids. Germline V gene sequence: CDR1 SEHNR, CDR2 FQNEAQ (reference sequence). Trimming left V 7 bases short and J 6 bases short, with 12 bases between.

The chain is built from TRBV7-8 and TRBJ1-5; 8 positions match TRBD1. Trimming took 5 bases from V and 0 from J; bases not matched to a gene: 12. Germline values: CDR1 SGHVS, CDR2 FQNEAQ. The CDR3 runs to 18 residues. The DNA of the CDR3 is TGTGCCAGCAGCCCATTAGCGCAGGGGGCCCGTAGCAATCAGCCCCAGCATTTT. This encodes CASSPLAQGARSNQPQHF.

J is TRBJ2-7 and V is TRBV19, with 8 bases identical to TRBD1. V was clipped by 9 bases and J by 5 bases; unmatched bases: 12. The CDR3 has 14 residues. From germline, CDR1 is LNHDA and CDR2 SQIVND (reference sequence). The DNA of the CDR3 is TGTGCCAGCCAATTGGCAGGGGGCTCTAACGAGCAGTACTTC. Its translation: CASQLAGGSNEQYF.

The chain couples TRBV27 to TRBJ1-2; D possibly corresponds to TRBD1 (5 bases). CDR1 MNHEY and CDR2 SMNVEV come from the germline V gene (reference sequence). V was clipped by 5 bases and J by 4 bases, with 11 bases between them. This CDR3 is built from 13 residues. Here the CDR3 reads CASSRSGGYGYTF. The DNA of the CDR3 is TGTGCCAGCAGTCGATCGGGGGGCTATGGCTACACCTTC.

The gene calls are TRBV4-3 and TRBJ2-1, with 8 bases lining up with TRBD1. The ends lost 3 bases at V and 7 bases at J; junction bases unmatched: 5. The CDR3 totals 14 residues. CDR1 and CDR2 from the germline V gene are LGHNA and YSLEER. In nucleotides, the CDR3 is TGCGCCAGCAGCCAGTTCGACAGGGGAAATGAGCAGTTCTTC. This translates into CASSQFDRGNEQFF.

V is TRBV4-2 and J is TRBJ2-1, with a weak D call TRBD2 (6 bases). V lost 1 base to trimming and J lost 3 bases, with 7 bases between them. Germline V gives CDR1 LGHNA, CDR2 YNFKEQ. This CDR3 has 14 residues. The CDR3 DNA follows: TGTGCCAGCAGCCAAGCTAGCGTCTACAATGAGCAGTTCTTC. This translates into CASSQASVYNEQFF.

Only one count was recorded for this clone. This chain uses TRBV19 with TRBJ1-1; D remains ambiguous. The CDR3 runs to 14 residues. V lost 3 bases, J lost 1 base, and 9 bases lay in between. Germline V gene sequence: CDR1 LNHDA, CDR2 SQIVND (reference sequence). The CDR3 here is CASSILTTNTEAFF. The CDR3 DNA reads TGTGCCAGTAGTATTTTAACAACGAACACTGAAGCTTTCTTT.

CDR3 nucleotide sequence: TGTGCCATCAGTGAGTCGTTGGGGGGTGGCTCCTACAATGAGCAGTTCTTC. As protein: CAISESLGGGSYNEQFF. The V call is TRBV10-3, the J call TRBJ2-1; a possible D gene is TRBD2 (6 bases). Germline CDR1 ENHRY, CDR2 SYGVKD. This CDR3 has 17 amino acids. Trimming shortened V by 0 bases and J by 0 bases, and 12 bases separated the two germline ends.

The chain has TRBV7-2 and TRBJ1-5; 7 bases match TRBD1. Germline assignment: CDR1 SGHTA and CDR2 FQGNSA. CDR3 length: 15 residues. Trimming removed 1 base from V and 5 bases from J; junction bases left unmatched: 5. The CDR3 nucleotides read TGTGCCAGCAGCTTAGTCGACAGGGTGTATCAGCCCCAGCATTTT. Its protein is CASSLVDRVYQPQHF.

This clone was detected a few times. This chain connects TRBV2 to TRBJ1-1; tentative D call: TRBD1 (6 bases). Germline-derived CDR1 and CDR2 are SNHLY and FYNNEI. The V end was cut by 3 bases, the J end by 5 bases, with 13 bases between. The CDR3 sequence is 14 residues long. As DNA, the CDR3 is TGTGCCAGCAGTGAGCGTAGGGGGTTGACTGAAGCTTTCTTT. It encodes CASSERRGLTEAFF.

The chain links TRBV9 to TRBJ2-3; tentative D call: TRBD2 (6 bases). The CDR3 loop spans 16 amino acids. V shed 0 bases and J shed 0 bases, with 11 bases lying between them. The germline V gene has CDR1 SGDLS and CDR2 YYNGEE. The CDR3 loop reads CASSVEAGFSTDTQYF. The CDR3 nucleotides are TGTGCCAGCAGCGTAGAGGCGGGATTCAGCACAGATACGCAGTATTTT.

J is TRBJ1-6 and V is TRBV5-4; no reliable D call. The ends were cut back, 2 bases at V and 7 bases at J, with 10 bases in the middle. The CDR3 is made up of 14 amino acids. Germline V gene lookup returns CDR1 SGHNT and CDR2 YYREEE (reference sequence). The CDR3 sequence: CASSLQTLNSPLHF. CDR3 nucleotides: TGTGCCAGCAGCTTACAGACCTTAAATTCACCCCTCCACTTT.

The chain uses TRBV2 and TRBJ1-3, with unresolved D. Germline-derived CDR1 and CDR2 are SNHLY and FYNNEI. The CDR3 consists of 14 residues. V was clipped by 5 bases and J by 0 bases, with 8 bases between them. The CDR3 coding sequence is TGTGCCAGCAGTTTAGAAGCCTCTGGAAACACCATATATTTT. It specifies CASSLEASGNTIYF.

The chain combines TRBV4-1 with TRBJ1-4; maybe TRBD1 (5 bases). This CDR3 has 17 amino acids. The germline V and J ends were trimmed by 1 base and 1 base, with 13 bases remaining between them. CDR1 MGHRA and CDR2 YSYEKL come from the germline V gene. The CDR3 coding sequence is TGCGCCAGCAGCCAAGTCGGCAGGGTGGGAACTAATGAAAAACTGTTTTTT. This translates into CASSQVGRVGTNEKLFF.

The chain joins TRBV27 to TRBJ2-5; D may be TRBD2 (5 bases). The germline V and J ends were trimmed by 6 bases and 0 bases, with 14 bases remaining between them. Germline values: CDR1 MNHEY, CDR2 SMNVEV (reference sequence). The CDR3 has 15 residues. The CDR3 reads CASSSSSDYQETQYF. The CDR3, as DNA: TGTGCCAGCAGCTCATCCTCGGACTACCAAGAGACCCAGTACTTC.

Note on this clone: Other nucleotide sequences in the sample specify the same CDR3. This chain connects TRBV18 to TRBJ1-5; D gene uncertain. The CDR3 runs 13 residues. Germline CDR1 KGHSH, CDR2 LQKENI. V was trimmed by 4 bases and J by 4 bases, leaving 8 bases between them. DNA of the CDR3: TGTGCCAGCTCACAAACGGGAAATCAGCCCCAGCATTTT. This sequence encodes CASSQTGNQPQHF.

This chain uses TRBV28 with TRBJ2-6; possible D gene TRBD2, 6 bases. Trimming cost V 5 bases and J 1 base, with 15 bases left between them. The CDR3 length is 17 residues. Germline V gene lookup returns CDR1 MDHEN and CDR2 SYDVKM. The DNA of the CDR3 is TGTGCCAGCAGTACCCCATGGGGAGGTTCTGGGGCCAACGTCCTGACTTTC. Translated, it gives CASSTPWGGSGANVLTF.

V and J are TRBV7-2 and TRBJ2-1; possible D gene TRBD2, 6 bases. V lost 1 base, J lost 6 bases, and 16 bases lay in between. The CDR3 length is 16 residues. Per germline, CDR1 SGHTA and CDR2 FQGNSA. The CDR3 DNA reads as TGTGCCAGCAGCTTAGTGGGCGGCGGGATAAGCAATGAGCAGTTCTTC. Protein product: CASSLVGGGISNEQFF.

This clone was seen more than once but under ten times. The chain employs TRBV9 and TRBJ2-5; TRBD1 aligns across 7 bases. Losses at the gene ends were 7 bases for V and 4 bases for J; bases not matched to a gene: 16. Germline CDR1 and CDR2: SGDLS and YYNGEE. This CDR3 spans 16 amino acids. The CDR3 sequence: CASLPTGVKVLETQYF. The CDR3 DNA reads TGTGCCAGCCTCCCTACAGGGGTTAAGGTTCTAGAGACCCAGTACTTC.

The chain combines TRBV28 with TRBJ1-2; D gene uncertain. Trimming left V 6 bases short and J 4 bases short, with 15 bases between. The CDR3 length is 14 residues. Per the germline V gene, CDR1 is MDHEN and CDR2 is SYDVKM. The chain's CDR3 is CASRYSTNPYGYTF. Written as DNA, the CDR3 is TGTGCCAGCAGATACAGTACCAACCCCTATGGCTACACCTTC.

The chain uses TRBV25-1 and TRBJ2-5; a possible D gene is TRBD1 (6 bases). Germline loops: CDR1 MGHDK, CDR2 SYGVNS. The V and J ends lost 5 bases and 5 bases respectively, with 12 bases between them. The CDR3 extends over 13 amino acids. In DNA form, the CDR3 reads TGTGCCAGCAGTAAACAGGGTGTGGAGACCCAGTACTTC. It specifies CASSKQGVETQYF.

The chain combines TRBV3-1 (or the pseudogene TRBV3-2) with TRBJ1-2; possible D gene TRBD1, 6 bases. V shed 1 base and J shed 2 bases, with 14 bases lying between them. Germline loops: CDR1 LGHDT, CDR2 YNNKEL (reference sequence). The CDR3 spans 16 residues. The DNA for the CDR3 is TGTGCCAGCAGCCAAGTAGGGGGAAGGCGGAACTATGGCTACACCTTC. Amino acid sequence: CASSQVGGRRNYGYTF.

This clone has a handful of counts. This chain connects TRBV21-1 to TRBJ1-5; no DNA check was done on the table's D call, TRBD1. TRBV21-1 is flagged as a pseudogene. The length of the CDR3 is 15 residues. The CDR3 region is CASSYEGQGAPSGHF. Written as DNA, the CDR3 is TGTGCCAGCAGCTACGAGGGACAGGGGGCCCCCTCTGGACATTTT.

The V gene is TRBV19, the J gene TRBJ2-1; TRBD2 agrees at 12 bases. The J segment lost 5 bases and the V segment lost 3 bases, leaving 5 bases of the junction unmatched. Germline-derived CDR1 and CDR2 are LNHDA and SQIVND (reference sequence). The CDR3 covers 16 residues. CDR3 bases: TGTGCCAGTAGTATTTATACTAGCGGGGGGCACAATGAGCAGTTCTTC. Protein sequence: CASSIYTSGGHNEQFF. Complete variable domain (other parts from reference TRBV19 and TRBJ2-1): DGGITQSPKYLFRKEGQNVTLSCEQNLNHDAMYWYRQDPGQGLRLIYYSQIVNDFQKGDIAEGYSVSREKKESFPLTVTSAQKNPTAFYLCASSIYTSGGHNEQFFGPGTRLTVL.

CDR3 in amino acids: CASSAQENSPLHF. DNA for the CDR3: TGTGCCAGCAGTGCACAGGAAAATTCACCCCTCCACTTT. This chain joins TRBV2 and TRBJ1-6; perhaps TRBD1 as D (5 bases). Germline V gene sequence: CDR1 SNHLY, CDR2 FYNNEI. V was shortened by 4 bases and J by 7 bases, with 8 bases between the two germline ends. The CDR3 spans 13 residues.

The chain employs TRBV12-5 and TRBJ2-5; D might be TRBD1 (6 bases). V shed 6 bases and J shed 5 bases, with 13 bases lying between them. CDR1 and CDR2 from the germline V gene are LGHNT and FRNRAP. The CDR3 contains 13 residues. This chain's CDR3 is CASGRSGVETQYF. The CDR3 DNA sequence: TGTGCTAGTGGCCGGTCAGGGGTCGAGACCCAGTACTTC.

This clone was found once. The genes are TRBV10-3 and TRBJ1-2; 7 bases match TRBD1. This CDR3 has 13 residues. The trim removed 6 bases at V and 3 bases at J, leaving 4 bases unmatched. Per the germline V gene, CDR1 is ENHRY and CDR2 is SYGVKD. In DNA, the CDR3 is TGTGCCATCAGAGAGACAGGGTACTATGGCTACACCTTC. Translation gives CAIRETGYYGYTF.

In this sample, this clone turned up a few times. The J gene is TRBJ1-1, the V gene TRBV6-5, with D unclear. The germline V gene encodes CDR1 MNHEY and CDR2 SVGAGI. The CDR3 contains 12 residues. Between the trimmed V and J ends, which lost 6 bases and 8 bases, there was a span of 13 bases. In nucleotides, the CDR3 is TGTGCCAGCAGCCGAGGCCACGACGAAGCTTTCTTT. Translation: CASSRGHDEAFF.

The J gene is TRBJ1-2, the V gene TRBV12-3 or TRBV12-4, with TRBD1 identical over 7 bases. This CDR3 is built from 13 residues. Trimming at V came to 5 bases and at J to 5 bases, leaving 5 bases not matched to a gene. This CDR3 is CASSNRGGYGYTF. The CDR3 coding sequence is TGTGCCAGCAGTAACAGGGGTGGATATGGCTACACCTTC.

The chain employs TRBV9 and TRBJ2-7, with 11 nucleotides matching TRBD1. The CDR3 totals 18 residues. J lost 5 bases, V lost 0 bases, and 13 bases had no gene match. CDR1 is SGDLS, CDR2 YYNGEE, per germline. This CDR3 is CASSVDSHSGTGGNEQYF. CDR3 nucleotide sequence: TGTGCCAGCAGCGTAGATAGTCACTCCGGGACAGGGGGAAACGAGCAGTACTTC.

The gene calls are TRBV6-4 and TRBJ1-4, with D maybe TRBD1 (5 bases). Between the trimmed V and J ends, which lost 7 bases and 13 bases, there was a span of 10 bases. The germline V gene has CDR1 MRHNA and CDR2 SNTAGT. This CDR3 is built from 10 residues. The DNA for the CDR3 is TGTGCCAGCAACGACAGAGGACTGTTTTTT. Residues: CASNDRGLFF.